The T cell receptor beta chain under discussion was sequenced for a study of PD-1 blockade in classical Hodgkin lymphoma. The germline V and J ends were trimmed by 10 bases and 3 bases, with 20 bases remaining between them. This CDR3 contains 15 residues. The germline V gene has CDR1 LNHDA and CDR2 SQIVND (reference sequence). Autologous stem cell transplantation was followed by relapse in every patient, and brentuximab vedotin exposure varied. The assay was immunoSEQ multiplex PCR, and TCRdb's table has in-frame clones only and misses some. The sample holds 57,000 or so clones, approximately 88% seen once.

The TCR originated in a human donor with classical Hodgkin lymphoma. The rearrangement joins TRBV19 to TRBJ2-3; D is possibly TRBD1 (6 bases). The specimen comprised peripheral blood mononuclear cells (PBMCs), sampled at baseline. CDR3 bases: TGTGCCACCGAGACCCAGATTAGGGGGACAGATACGCAGTATTTT. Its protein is CATETQIRGTDTQYF.